This TCR beta chain derives from a study of blood T cells in healthy people across ages. The CDR3 covers 14 residues. V shed 4 bases, J shed 12 bases, and the junction held 9 bases outside the gene matches. It was with a sample-barcoded 5' primer and a J-beta primer mix that a second PCR of about 7 to 12 cycles was run. TCRdb reanalysed the 5' RACE reads using MiXCR and keeps one entry per CDR3 protein. Among about a million distinct CDR3 sequences listed, 51% were seen once. Sequenced input: blood. This sequence was found in a woman between 55 and 75 years old in good health. This chain uses TRBV12-3 or TRBV12-4 with TRBJ2-7, with TRBD2 identical over 13 bases. The chain's CDR3 is CASSSGLAGRVGYF. The DNA for the CDR3 is TGTGCCAGCAGTTCGGGACTAGCGGGAAGAGTTGGGTACTTC.